This TCR beta chain was obtained from a study of blood T cell repertoires in COVID-19. Study processing details: How many nucleated cells were present was estimated from reference gene primer amplification. Using immunoSEQ multiplex PCR, the repertoire was profiled, and TCRdb retains in-frame clones only, with some absent. From that table come the V and J calls and clone size; the DNA was used to work out D and trimming. The repertoire consists of fewer than 150,000 clones, with about 86% occurring once and the leading ten covering about 17%. The sequenced material came from peripheral blood. The source is a woman aged 45-65 years who had recovered from COVID-19.

CDR3 region: CASSRGESSYNSPLHF. The DNA for the CDR3 is TGCGCCAGCAGCCGGGGAGAAAGCTCCTATAATTCACCCCTCCACTTT. J is TRBJ1-6 and V is TRBV5-1; D is undetermined. CDR3 size: 16 residues. Germline V gene sequence: CDR1 SGHRS, CDR2 YFSETQ. V dropped 4 bases and J dropped 0 bases, with 11 bases sitting between them.